These T cell receptor beta chains were read from a single sample in a study of cytomegalovirus exposure and HLA in healthy donors. Generated by immunoSEQ multiplex PCR, the TCRdb table keeps only in-frame clones and is missing some. The repertoire includes about 160,000 clones, around 77% of them detected once, and around 2.1% sits in the top ten. The sequencing input was PBMCs. All receptors come from a man in his fifties or sixties in good health and CMV-seropositive. The CDR3 runs from the conserved cysteine through the conserved F or W. Each record gives: J gene, V gene, D gene, clone size, CDR3 protein, CDR3 DNA. A D gene is named only where the DNA matches it firmly. Part of the rows lack a size; the others show once, few, many or a class for expanded clones.

TRBJ1-5 | TRBV5-5 | NA | few | CASSGDGGLNQPQHF | TGTGCCAGCAGCGGGGACGGGGGACTTAATCAGCCCCAGCATTTT
TRBJ2-5 | TRBV6-1 | TRBD1 | NA | CASTLGTEGYDWYF | TGTGCCAGCACCCTGGGGACAGAGGGATATGATTGGTACTTC
TRBJ1-5 | TRBV5-1 | NA | NA | CASSLGTMNQPQHF | TGCGCCAGCAGCTTGGGGACTATGAATCAGCCCCAGCATTTT
TRBJ1-6 | TRBV4-3 | NA | NA | CASTPARGNSPLHF | TGCGCCAGCACCCCGGCAAGGGGTAATTCACCCCTCCACTTT
TRBJ2-7 | TRBV29-1 | NA | NA | CSVEEPGPSSYEQYF | TGCAGCGTTGAAGAGCCAGGGCCCTCCTCCTACGAGCAGTACTTC
TRBJ1-6 | TRBV7-2 | TRBD1 | few | CASSFFPGQGRSPLHF | TGTGCCAGCAGCTTTTTCCCGGGACAGGGAAGATCACCCCTCCACTTT
TRBJ2-7 | TRBV5-4 | NA | NA | CASELSGGEKSEQYF | TGTGCCAGCGAGCTATCGGGGGGCGAGAAATCCGAGCAGTACTTC
TRBJ1-4 | TRBV6-1 | NA | NA | CASSEYAGEGEKLFF | TGTGCCAGCAGTGAATATGCAGGGGAGGGTGAAAAACTGTTTTTT
TRBJ2-3 | TRBV7-6 | TRBD1 | NA | CASSLEGGDQDTQYF | TGTGCCAGCAGCTTAGAAGGGGGCGATCAAGATACGCAGTATTTT
TRBJ1-2 | TRBV5-1 | TRBD1 | few | CAARENDRDRGYTF | TGCGCCGCGAGGGAGAACGACAGGGATCGTGGCTACACCTTC
TRBJ2-3 | TRBV5-4 | TRBD2 | NA | CASTSGGTQYF | TGTGCCAGCACGAGCGGGGGGACGCAGTATTTT
TRBJ2-1 | TRBV18 | TRBD1 | NA | CASSPGTGKGYNEQFF | TGTGCCAGCTCACCAGGGACAGGGAAGGGATACAATGAGCAGTTCTTC
TRBJ1-2 | TRBV9 | NA | NA | CASSTLAGQPYGYTF | TGTGCCAGCAGCACCCTAGCTGGACAGCCATATGGCTACACCTTC
TRBJ2-1 | TRBV29-1 | TRBD2 | once | CSVAGTSGGPYNEQFF | TGCAGCGTTGCTGGGACTAGCGGGGGGCCATACAATGAGCAGTTCTTC
TRBJ2-3 | TRBV27 | NA | NA | CASSYRLGHQYF | TGTGCCAGCAGTTATCGACTAGGACACCAGTATTTT
TRBJ2-3 | TRBV9 | NA | once | CASSVDRGGSTDTQYF | TGTGCCAGCAGCGTAGATCGCGGGGGCAGCACAGATACGCAGTATTTT
TRBJ2-5 | TRBV4-1 | NA | NA | CASSPRGQPRETQYF | TGCGCCAGCAGCCCCCGCGGACAGCCGAGAGAGACCCAGTACTTC
TRBJ2-1 | TRBV5-4 | TRBD2 | NA | CASSLGGTSGYNEQFF | TGTGCCAGCAGCTTGGGGGGGACTAGCGGGTACAATGAGCAGTTCTTC
TRBJ2-3 | TRBV28 | NA | NA | CASGLAVADTQYF | TGTGCCAGCGGGTTAGCGGTCGCAGATACGCAGTATTTT
TRBJ2-1 | TRBV27 | TRBD1 | NA | CASPLRDRGYNEQFF | TGTGCCAGCCCCCTCCGGGACAGGGGATACAATGAGCAGTTCTTC
TRBJ2-3 | TRBV9 | TRBD2 | few | CASSVEIGTSGGIGTDTQYF | TGTGCCAGCAGCGTAGAGATAGGGACTAGCGGGGGGATAGGGACAGATACGCAGTATTTT
TRBJ1-2 | TRBV19 | TRBD1 | NA | CASRARGQGRDGYTF | TGTGCCAGTAGGGCCCGGGGACAGGGACGCGACGGCTACACCTTC
TRBJ2-7 | TRBV5-1 | TRBD2 | NA | CASSLGGLAGTYEQYF | TGCGCCAGCAGCTTGGGGGGACTAGCGGGCACCTACGAGCAGTACTTC
TRBJ2-1 | TRBV11-2 | TRBD2 | NA | CASSLEGGGYNEQFF | TGTGCCAGCAGCTTAGAGGGGGGAGGGTACAATGAGCAGTTCTTC
TRBJ2-2 | TRBV6-5 | NA | NA | CASSYSHRTGELFF | TGTGCCAGCAGTTACTCCCACCGGACCGGGGAGCTGTTTTTT
TRBJ2-5 | TRBV7-9 | TRBD1 | NA | CASRRDRGRETQYF | TGTGCCAGCAGGCGGGACAGGGGGCGAGAGACCCAGTACTTC
TRBJ2-2 | TRBV11-1 | NA | NA | CASSSSGLSGTGELFF | TGTGCCAGCAGCTCTAGTGGGCTTTCGGGGACCGGGGAGCTGTTTTTT
TRBJ1-5 | TRBV28 | NA | NA | CASSLKMQPQHF | TGTGCCAGCAGTCTAAAAATGCAGCCCCAGCATTTT
TRBJ2-1 | TRBV13 | TRBD1 | NA | CASSLRTGYNEQFF | TGTGCCAGCAGCCTCCGGACAGGCTACAATGAGCAGTTCTTC
TRBJ2-3 | TRBV11-3 | TRBD2 | NA | CASSAGLGTSTDTQYF | TGTGCCAGCAGCGCGGGACTAGGAACTAGCACAGATACGCAGTATTTT
TRBJ1-5 | TRBV7-2 | NA | NA | CASSAGRKLNQPQHF | TGTGCCAGCAGCGCGGGACGGAAACTCAATCAGCCCCAGCATTTT
TRBJ2-7 | TRBV6-5 | TRBD1 | NA | CASSPGQGAYEQYF | TGTGCCAGCAGTCCGGGACAGGGGGCGTACGAGCAGTACTTC
TRBJ2-5 | TRBV18 | TRBD2 | NA | CASSPTSNLQETQYF | TGTGCCAGCTCACCGACTAGCAACCTACAAGAGACCCAGTACTTC
TRBJ1-5 | TRBV5-5 | NA | NA | CASSLVQFSNQPQHF | TGTGCCAGCAGCTTGGTCCAGTTTAGCAATCAGCCCCAGCATTTT
TRBJ1-6 | TRBV19 | TRBD1 | once | CASTDRGSYNSPLHF | TGTGCCAGTACTGACAGGGGTTCCTATAATTCACCCCTCCACTTT
TRBJ1-1 | TRBV6-5 | TRBD1 | NA | CASKGAGTEAFF | TGTGCCAGCAAGGGGGCAGGTACTGAAGCTTTCTTT
TRBJ2-2 | TRBV7-9 | TRBD1 | NA | CASSLAGTGNTGELFF | TGTGCCAGCAGCTTAGCAGGGACAGGGAACACCGGGGAGCTGTTTTTT
TRBJ2-1 | TRBV18 | NA | NA | CASSGPGEGDPYNEQFF | TGTGCCAGCTCCGGCCCGGGTGAGGGGGACCCCTACAATGAGCAGTTCTTC
TRBJ2-7 | TRBV7-9 | TRBD1 | NA | CASNAANRGTYEQYF | TGTGCCAGCAATGCTGCGAACAGGGGAACCTACGAGCAGTACTTC
TRBJ2-3 | TRBV5-1 | TRBD1 | NA | CASSLGGQIADTQYF | TGCGCCAGCAGCTTGGGGGGACAGATTGCAGATACGCAGTATTTT
TRBJ1-5 | TRBV19 | TRBD1 | NA | CASSIVTGNSNQPQHF | TGTGCCAGTAGTATAGTGACAGGGAATAGCAATCAGCCCCAGCATTTT
TRBJ2-7 | TRBV2 | NA | NA | CASLRDTGRSYEQYF | TGTGCCAGCCTGCGGGATACGGGGCGCTCCTACGAGCAGTACTTC
TRBJ1-6 | TRBV7-6 | NA | NA | CASSLREVPSSYNSPLHF | TGTGCCAGCAGCTTACGGGAAGTGCCCAGCTCCTATAATTCACCCCTCCACTTT
TRBJ2-1 | TRBV18 | NA | NA | CASSPVGRSEQFF | TGTGCCAGCTCACCAGTGGGGAGGAGTGAGCAGTTCTTC
TRBJ1-3 | TRBV9 | TRBD1 | NA | CASSLTGAGNTIYF | TGTGCCAGCAGCTTGACAGGGGCTGGAAACACCATATATTTT
TRBJ1-5 | TRBV19 | TRBD1 | NA | CASSIGLGGTVLWFDNQPQHF | TGTGCCAGTAGTATAGGTCTTGGAGGGACAGTACTTTGGTTCGACAATCAGCCCCAGCATTTT